This T cell receptor (beta chain) was identified in a study of a mutant IDH1 vaccine in newly diagnosed glioma. Study in general: In some groups vaccination began 4-6 weeks post-radiotherapy; others received it with temozolomide. Those enrolled had earlier been treated with radiotherapy, temozolomide, or both, mostly both.

Time point noted: week 11, during vaccination. The content of each vaccine dose was 300 ug of mutant IDH1 20-mer peptide, and topical imiquimod accompanied it. The study enrolled donors with new WHO grade 3 or 4 IDH1-mutant, ATRX-lost astrocytomas. Germline V gene lookup returns CDR1 MNHEY and CDR2 SVGAGI. The CDR3 loop spans 14 amino acids. Trimming shortened V by 7 bases and J by 0 bases, and 12 bases separated the two germline ends. The method was immunoSEQ multiplex PCR; TCRdb's version includes in-frame clones alone and lacks a portion of them. The sample includes roughly 120,000 clones, about four fifths seen only once; the top ten take under 7%. Of note for this clone: What it binds is not known.

The specimen was PBMCs, collected from a glioma patient whose treatment included an IDH1 peptide vaccine. The receptor was derived from a man aged 40-49 years with glioma. V usage is TRBV6-5 and J usage is TRBJ1-2; D uncertain. The CDR3 loop is CASKLTSSNYGYTF. For the CDR3, the DNA is TGTGCCAGCAAACTTACGTCCTCTAACTATGGCTACACCTTC.